These 11 T cell receptor beta chains share one sample of origin, sequenced in a study of T cell repertoires in cytomegalovirus infection. Each CDR3 protein is one row after TCRdb ran MiXCR on the reads. The sample lists fewer than 1,000,000 distinct CDR3 sequences; roughly 30% were seen once. These receptors have no identified antigens. The source material was cultured CD8+ T cells from PBMCs, sampled from culture after CMV antigen stimulation. These receptor sequences come from a human donor in good health (CMV status not recorded). Some clones in this sample may be carry-over from other donors' samples.

DNA for the CDR3: TGTGCCAGCAGTTCAACGACGGACGTTCTTGTGGGCAATGAGCAGTTCTTC. Amino acid sequence: CASSSTTDVLVGNEQFF. The chain links TRBV12-3 or TRBV12-4 to TRBJ2-1; no clear D. This CDR3 is built from 17 residues. V lost 4 bases and J 6 bases, leaving 22 bases between the germline ends.

This clonotype came up a few times. The genes are TRBV7-9 and TRBJ2-1; no definite D call. This CDR3 contains 13 residues. Germline-derived CDR1 and CDR2 are SEHNR and FQNEAQ (reference sequence). V lost 1 base and J lost 7, with 8 bases in between. CDR3 region: CASSLGLSNEQFF. The DNA for the CDR3 is TGTGCCAGCAGCTTAGGGCTCTCTAATGAGCAGTTCTTC.

This clonotype appeared a few times. The chain links TRBV7-2 to TRBJ1-1, with TRBD1 matching over 8 bases. The J segment lost 4 bases and the V segment lost 2 bases, leaving 6 bases of the junction unmatched. Per germline, CDR1 SGHTA and CDR2 FQGNSA. The CDR3 covers 15 residues. CDR3 amino acids: CASSLFSTGGTEAFF. The CDR3 DNA sequence: TGTGCCAGCAGCTTATTTTCTACAGGGGGCACTGAAGCTTTCTTT. Using reference TRBV7-2 and TRBJ1-1 for the parts outside the CDR3, the full variable domain is GAGVSQSPSNKVTEKGKDVELRCDPISGHTALYWYRQSLGQGLEFLIYFQGNSAPDKSGLPSDRFSAERTGGSVSTLTIQRTQQEDSAVYLCASSLFSTGGTEAFFGQGTRLTVV.

This clonotype was seen a few times. The chain carries TRBV19 and TRBJ1-5; D might be TRBD1 (5 bases). The CDR3 consists of 14 residues. CDR1 and CDR2 from the germline V gene are LNHDA and SQIVND (reference sequence). Trimming took 3 bases from V and 4 from J, leaving 10 bases between them. DNA for the CDR3: TGTGCCAGTAGTATCAGACAGCAAAATCAGCCCCAGCATTTT. As protein: CASSIRQQNQPQHF. Using reference TRBV19 and TRBJ1-5 for the parts outside the CDR3, the full variable domain is DGGITQSPKYLFRKEGQNVTLSCEQNLNHDAMYWYRQDPGQGLRLIYYSQIVNDFQKGDIAEGYSVSREKKESFPLTVTSAQKNPTAFYLCASSIRQQNQPQHFGDGTRLSIL.

The chain employs TRBV12-3 or TRBV12-4 and TRBJ1-3; 8 bases agree with TRBD1. The junction had 11 bases not matched to a gene; V was cut back by 3 bases and J by 1 base. The CDR3 sequence is 18 residues long. The CDR3 region has the DNA TGTGCCAGCAGTTTTGGAGGGGCCAGGGGGCAGTCTGGAAACACCATATATTTT. It is translated as CASSFGGARGQSGNTIYF.

The chain carries TRBV20-1 and TRBJ2-3, with D tentatively TRBD1 or TRBD2 (6 bases each). The V end was cut by 3 bases, the J end by 5 bases, with 18 bases between. Looked up from germline, CDR1 is DFQATT and CDR2 is SNEGSKA (reference sequence). The CDR3 is 15 amino acids. CDR3 sequence (DNA): TGCAGTGCTAGTTTATTTTCGGGGGCAGGAGATACGCAGTATTTT. Translating it yields CSASLFSGAGDTQYF.

The genes are TRBV3-1 and TRBJ2-7; TRBD1 aligns across 10 bases. This CDR3 is 16 amino acids long. Looked up from germline, CDR1 is LGHDT and CDR2 is YNNKEL (reference sequence). V shed 0 bases and J 3 bases; nucleotides not matched to a gene: 5. CDR3 amino acids: CASSQDGTGADYEQYV. The CDR3 DNA reads as TGTGCCAGCAGCCAAGATGGGACAGGGGCCGACTACGAGCAGTACGTC.

The table lists this clonotype with a few counts. This chain connects TRBV7-6 to TRBJ2-2; perhaps TRBD2 as D (6 bases). The germline gives CDR1 SGHVS, CDR2 FNYEAQ. The ends were cut back, 5 bases at V and 6 bases at J, with 16 bases in the middle. The CDR3 length is 15 residues. The CDR3 DNA reads TGTGCCAGCAGCCCCAAATGGGGAGGAGCCGGGGAGCTGTTTTTT. It specifies CASSPKWGGAGELFF. Looking up the rest from reference TRBV7-6 and TRBJ2-2 gives the full variable domain: GAGVSQSPRYKVTKRGQDVALRCDPISGHVSLYWYRQALGQGPEFLTYFNYEAQQDKSGLPNDRFSAERPEGSISTLTIQRTEQRDSAMYRCASSPKWGGAGELFFGEGSRLTVL.

The chain carries TRBV19 and TRBJ2-3; possible D gene TRBD2, 5 bases. CDR3 length: 14 residues. Germline values: CDR1 LNHDA, CDR2 SQIVND (reference sequence). V was shortened by 2 bases and J by 0 bases, with 6 bases between the two germline ends. The CDR3 here is CASSIWRSTDTQYF. The CDR3 region has the DNA TGTGCCAGTAGTATATGGAGGAGCACAGATACGCAGTATTTT.

This clonotype was seen a handful of times. The V call is TRBV7-9, the J call TRBJ2-1; 11 nucleotides align to TRBD2. Unmatched junction bases numbered 13, after V lost 7 bases and J lost 8 bases. The CDR3 totals 16 residues. Germline lookup yields CDR1 SEHNR and CDR2 FQNEAQ (reference sequence). CDR3 protein: CASTPSTSGAGDEQFF. The CDR3 DNA follows: TGTGCCAGCACTCCCTCGACTAGCGGGGCTGGTGATGAGCAGTTCTTC.

This clonotype was counted ten times or more. The chain has TRBV11-2 and TRBJ2-1; maybe TRBD2 (6 bases). V was shortened by 1 base and J by 1 base, with 20 bases between the two germline ends. CDR3 length equals 19 residues. Germline V gene sequence: CDR1 SGHAT, CDR2 FQNNGV. The CDR3 sequence is CASSLVVIGGVESYNEQFF. The CDR3 DNA reads as TGTGCCAGCAGCTTAGTTGTAATTGGAGGGGTCGAGTCCTACAATGAGCAGTTCTTC.